This is a list of T cell receptor beta chains from one sample in a study of Graves' ophthalmopathy and Graves' hyperthyroidism. TCRdb reprocessed the multiplex PCR reads via MiXCR and lists one record per CDR3 protein. Of hundreds of thousands of distinct CDR3 sequences listed, over 13% were seen once; the top ten hold about a tenth. The sample taken for sequencing was blood. These receptors originate from a woman aged 25 to 39 with Graves' ophthalmopathy. CDR3s include the opening cysteine and the closing phenylalanine or tryptophan. Fields, in order: CDR3 protein, J gene, D gene, V gene. The D gene is left open where the match is weak.

CDR3: CASSLDRGRSGAYGYTF; J: TRBJ1-2; D: TRBD1; V: TRBV11-2
CDR3: CASSSQSMNTEAFF; J: TRBJ1-1; D: NA; V: TRBV6-5
CDR3: CASSNHLYEQYF; J: TRBJ2-7; D: NA; V: TRBV6-5
CDR3: CASSDGSETGELFF; J: TRBJ2-2; D: NA; V: TRBV6-4
CDR3: CASSEGLDYEQYF; J: TRBJ2-7; D: NA; V: TRBV6-1
CDR3: CASSEAVEGAGELFF; J: TRBJ2-2; D: NA; V: TRBV6-1
CDR3: CASSLGLAGGSRDEQYF; J: TRBJ2-7; D: TRBD2; V: TRBV13
CDR3: CASSSTTGNFYEQYF; J: TRBJ2-7; D: TRBD1; V: TRBV5-1
CDR3: CASTTLGQPATFF; J: TRBJ1-1; D: NA; V: TRBV7-2
CDR3: CASSHESGQGVYSHLHF; J: TRBJ1-6; D: TRBD1; V: TRBV6-5
CDR3: CASSVGHAALYGYTF; J: TRBJ1-2; D: NA; V: TRBV6-1
CDR3: CASSPGGWDRGPGQPQHF; J: TRBJ1-5; D: TRBD1; V: TRBV28
CDR3: CASSYSGQETQYF; J: TRBJ2-5; D: NA; V: TRBV7-2
CDR3: CASKTGVIFGEQYF; J: TRBJ2-7; D: TRBD1; V: TRBV2
CDR3: CASSVTSGKNTGELFF; J: TRBJ2-2; D: TRBD2; V: TRBV5-1
CDR3: CASSIEGGSPSGYTF; J: TRBJ1-2; D: NA; V: TRBV12-3/TRBV12-4
CDR3: CASSHSAGLGTEAFF; J: TRBJ1-1; D: NA; V: TRBV3-1
CDR3: CATKNPGQGDTGELFF; J: TRBJ2-2; D: TRBD1; V: TRBV24-1
CDR3: CASSPSPGQPQHF; J: TRBJ1-5; D: NA; V: TRBV7-2
CDR3: CASSYSTLGGYTF; J: TRBJ1-2; D: NA; V: TRBV6-2/TRBV6-3
CDR3: CASSLGDSLHQPQHF; J: TRBJ1-5; D: TRBD1; V: TRBV28
CDR3: CASSTTGNYVYTF; J: TRBJ1-2; D: NA; V: TRBV18
CDR3: CASSLHGTAYEQYF; J: TRBJ2-7; D: TRBD1; V: TRBV12-3/TRBV12-4
CDR3: CASSLVTGPGNTIYF; J: TRBJ1-3; D: NA; V: TRBV11-3
CDR3: CASSLSSAGGPIEQYF; J: TRBJ2-7; D: TRBD2; V: TRBV7-2
CDR3: CASSTPGGKDEQYF; J: TRBJ2-7; D: TRBD2; V: TRBV12-3/TRBV12-4
CDR3: CASSPRTGPSYEQYF; J: TRBJ2-7; D: TRBD1; V: TRBV11-2
CDR3: CASSLGQGLHEQYF; J: TRBJ2-7; D: TRBD1; V: TRBV5-1
CDR3: CASSMLSGLRETQYF; J: TRBJ2-5; D: NA; V: TRBV19
CDR3: CASRTPGQDTYEQYF; J: TRBJ2-7; D: TRBD1; V: TRBV28
CDR3: CSASLGRVDRGEAFF; J: TRBJ1-1; D: TRBD1; V: TRBV20-1
CDR3: CSARSLGQTQETQYF; J: TRBJ2-5; D: NA; V: TRBV20-1
CDR3: CASSFPTSGSVTGELFF; J: TRBJ2-2; D: TRBD2; V: TRBV27
CDR3: CASTGEGEQYF; J: TRBJ2-7; D: TRBD2; V: TRBV2
CDR3: CASSLAYGTGARETQYF; J: TRBJ2-5; D: TRBD1; V: TRBV5-1
CDR3: CASSMRGSYEQYF; J: TRBJ2-7; D: NA; V: TRBV19
CDR3: CASSFPDSHEQYF; J: TRBJ2-7; D: NA; V: TRBV28
CDR3: CASSILTTGTGGHEQYF; J: TRBJ2-7; D: TRBD1; V: TRBV7-2
CDR3: CASNLSGSNNSPLHF; J: TRBJ1-6; D: NA; V: TRBV7-2
CDR3: CASRTGSGTEAFF; J: TRBJ1-1; D: TRBD1; V: TRBV6-1
CDR3: CASSFSGSPYEQYF; J: TRBJ2-7; D: NA; V: TRBV28
CDR3: CAWSVGTGALITEAFF; J: TRBJ1-1; D: TRBD1; V: TRBV30
CDR3: CASSLYRVDNQPQHF; J: TRBJ1-5; D: NA; V: TRBV18
CDR3: CSVEDEKNGYTF; J: TRBJ1-2; D: NA; V: TRBV29-1
CDR3: CSVEDPGLDGHEQYF; J: TRBJ2-7; D: TRBD2; V: TRBV29-1
CDR3: CSVGGRDTGTQYF; J: TRBJ2-5; D: NA; V: TRBV29-1
CDR3: CASTKAPGTGGSYEQYF; J: TRBJ2-7; D: TRBD1; V: TRBV27
CDR3: CSVEDRGAIHTEAFF; J: TRBJ1-1; D: NA; V: TRBV29-1
CDR3: CASSGLSGYTGELFF; J: TRBJ2-2; D: NA; V: TRBV12-3/TRBV12-4
CDR3: CASSLAWLAGLTVGETQYF; J: TRBJ2-5; D: TRBD2; V: TRBV7-2
CDR3: CASKGHARDTQYF; J: TRBJ2-3; D: NA; V: TRBV27
CDR3: CASSLQRWPNTGELFF; J: TRBJ2-2; D: NA; V: TRBV4-1
CDR3: CASSSKADTVSANTEAFF; J: TRBJ1-1; D: NA; V: TRBV11-1
CDR3: CASSSKSGQLYGYTF; J: TRBJ1-2; D: TRBD1; V: TRBV12-3/TRBV12-4
CDR3: CASLSQGVRTEAFF; J: TRBJ1-1; D: NA; V: TRBV28
CDR3: CASSQAVNYYGYTF; J: TRBJ1-2; D: NA; V: TRBV3-1
CDR3: CASSPRWGPIKGGNIQYF; J: TRBJ2-4; D: NA; V: TRBV5-6